The 20 T cell receptor beta chains reported below all come from one sample, sequenced in a study of shared clonotypes between healthy human individuals. Here immunoSEQ multiplex PCR was the method, and the copy in TCRdb shows in-frame clones only, minus some. The table has about 1.5 million clones, roughly 96% seen once. The sample was naive CD4+ T cells sorted from blood. Subset described: CD45RA+ positively selected. These receptors originate from a man aged 25-40 years in good health.

The chain couples TRBV5-1 to TRBJ2-3; D is possibly TRBD2 (5 bases). The ends were cut back, 2 bases at V and 0 bases at J, with 22 bases in the middle. This CDR3 spans 19 amino acids. Germline V lookup: CDR1 SGHRS, CDR2 YFSETQ. The CDR3: CASSFFPFKGGSSTDTQYF. In DNA, the CDR3 is TGCGCCAGCAGCTTTTTCCCCTTTAAAGGCGGGTCTAGCACAGATACGCAGTATTTT.

Turning to this clone: Other DNA variants within this sample encode the same CDR3. The V call is TRBV5-1, the J call TRBJ2-1; D not certain. The CDR3 length is 14 residues. Germline V gene data show CDR1 as SGHRS and CDR2 as YFSETQ. The V end was cut by 0 bases, the J end by 3 bases, with 7 bases between. CDR3 bases: TGCGCCAGCAGCTTGGCGCCAGACTACAATGAGCAGTTCTTC. Translation: CASSLAPDYNEQFF.

The CDR3 nucleotides read TGCGCCAGCAGCCAAAAACAGGAGACAGATACGCAGTATTTT. This gives the protein CASSQKQETDTQYF. This chain uses TRBV5-1 with TRBJ2-3; D might be TRBD1 (5 bases). V was trimmed by 4 bases and J by 3 bases, leaving 12 bases between them. The CDR3 totals 14 residues. Germline V gene data show CDR1 as SGHRS and CDR2 as YFSETQ.

This chain links TRBV15 with TRBJ2-2; D is possibly TRBD2 (6 bases). CDR1 LNHNV and CDR2 YYDKDF come from the germline V gene (reference sequence). This CDR3 contains 15 residues. V gave up 5 bases and J gave up 5 bases, with 15 bases separating them. This CDR3 reads CATSPPGVWTGELFF. DNA of the CDR3: TGTGCCACCAGCCCTCCGGGAGTGTGGACCGGGGAGCTGTTTTTT.

This chain joins TRBV30 and TRBJ2-7; TRBD1 might be the D (6 bases). The germline V and J ends were trimmed by 3 bases and 6 bases, with 12 bases remaining between them. The V gene's germline CDR1 is GTSNPN and CDR2 SVGIG (reference sequence). The CDR3 contains 12 residues. CDR3 protein: CAWSTGQFEQYF. DNA for the CDR3: TGTGCCTGGAGCACCGGACAGTTCGAGCAGTACTTC.

The J gene is TRBJ1-2, the V gene TRBV5-5, with 8 bases matching TRBD1. The CDR3 covers 18 residues. V lost 1 base, J lost 4 bases, and 15 bases stayed unmatched. CDR1 is SGHKS and CDR2 is YYEKEE in the germline V gene (reference sequence). CDR3 sequence: CASSLQLRTGPHFYGYTF. Written as DNA, the CDR3 is TGTGCCAGCAGCTTGCAGTTAAGGACAGGGCCCCACTTCTATGGCTACACCTTC.

CDR3 protein: CASSIPHADTQYF. In nucleotides, the CDR3 is TGTGCCAGTAGTATCCCACACGCCGATACGCAGTATTTT. The V and J genes are TRBV19 and TRBJ2-3; no definite D call. This CDR3 is built from 13 residues. Per germline, CDR1 LNHDA and CDR2 SQIVND (reference sequence). Trimming cost V 3 bases and J 6 bases, with 10 bases left between them.

The rearrangement links TRBV7-6 to TRBJ2-7; 8 bases match TRBD2. The CDR3 extends over 14 amino acids. Losses at the gene ends were 1 base for V and 7 bases for J; bases not matched to a gene: 6. The V gene's germline CDR1 is SGHVS and CDR2 FNYEAQ. The CDR3: CASSLGGLGGEQYF. The CDR3, as DNA: TGTGCCAGCAGCTTAGGGGGACTAGGTGGGGAGCAGTACTTC.

A word on this clone: The sample has other DNA sequences that encode this CDR3 too. V usage is TRBV6-6 and J usage is TRBJ1-1; D is unresolved. Trimming shortened V by 0 bases and J by 4 bases, and 6 bases separated the two germline ends. CDR3 length equals 13 residues. The germline V gene encodes CDR1 MNHNY and CDR2 SVGAGI (reference sequence). CDR3 in DNA: TGTGCCAGCAGTTACTCGGGTTCCACTGAAGCTTTCTTT. Its protein product is CASSYSGSTEAFF.

This sequence joins TRBV5-4 and TRBJ2-5; D is perhaps TRBD1 (5 bases). V dropped 3 bases and J dropped 4 bases, with 10 bases sitting between them. CDR3 length: 13 amino acids. Germline CDR1 SGHNT, CDR2 YYREEE (reference sequence). CDR3 region: CASSYGHGETQYF. For the CDR3, the DNA is TGTGCCAGCAGCTACGGACATGGAGAGACCCAGTACTTC.

V and J are TRBV19 and TRBJ1-2; D is possibly TRBD1 (6 bases). V was shortened by 6 bases and J by 4 bases, with 12 bases between the two germline ends. The CDR3 runs to 13 residues. Germline loops: CDR1 LNHDA, CDR2 SQIVND (reference sequence). The chain's CDR3 is CASSPDRSYGYTF. Here the CDR3 DNA reads TGTGCCAGTAGCCCTGACAGGAGCTATGGCTACACCTTC.

The chain carries TRBV5-1 and TRBJ1-5; a weak D match, TRBD1 (6 bases). The CDR3 sequence is 15 residues long. Germline assignment: CDR1 SGHRS and CDR2 YFSETQ. Trimming took 4 bases from V and 1 from J, leaving 12 bases between them. DNA of the CDR3: TGCGCCAGCAGCATGGGAACAGGGAGCAATCAGCCCCAGCATTTT. As protein: CASSMGTGSNQPQHF. The full variable domain, completed using reference TRBV5-1 and TRBJ1-5, is KAGVTQTPRYLIKTRGQQVTLSCSPISGHRSVSWYQQTPGQGLQFLFEYFSETQRNKGNFPGRFSGRQFSNSRSEMNVSTLELGDSALYLCASSMGTGSNQPQHFGDGTRLSIL.

CDR3 in DNA: TGCGCCAGCGGCCAGGGCTATGAAGAGACCCAGTACTTC. Its translation: CASGQGYEETQYF. The rearrangement links TRBV5-1 to TRBJ2-5; a possible D gene is TRBD1 (5 bases). V lost 7 bases and J 3 bases, leaving 13 bases between the germline ends. CDR3 size: 13 residues. Per the germline V gene, CDR1 is SGHRS and CDR2 is YFSETQ.

This clone has a single count. This chain connects TRBV19 to TRBJ2-1; D perhaps matches TRBD1 (6 bases). Germline assignment: CDR1 LNHDA and CDR2 SQIVND (reference sequence). Trimming left V 3 bases short and J 0 bases short, with 15 bases between. The CDR3 is 17 amino acids. CDR3 coding DNA: TGTGCCAGTAGTATTTGGACAGCCGGGGCCTCCTACAATGAGCAGTTCTTC. Translated, it gives CASSIWTAGASYNEQFF.

The chain links TRBV10-3 to TRBJ2-1; 9 nucleotides align to TRBD1. V dropped 5 bases and J dropped 8; count of bases not matched to a gene: 7. Germline CDR1 reads ENHRY; CDR2 reads SYGVKD. The CDR3 contains 14 residues. The CDR3 DNA is TGTGCCATCAGTAGACGACAGGGGGTCGATGAGCAGTTCTTC. It specifies CAISRRQGVDEQFF.

This chain joins TRBV28 and TRBJ1-5; 10 bases are shared with TRBD1. Per the germline V gene, CDR1 is MDHEN and CDR2 is SYDVKM. Trimming removed 1 base from V and 2 bases from J; junction bases left unmatched: 2. The CDR3 covers 16 residues. CDR3 in amino acids: CASSLLDRGGNQPQHF. CDR3 coding DNA: TGTGCCAGCAGTTTATTGGACAGGGGGGGCAATCAGCCCCAGCATTTT. The full variable domain, in which reference TRBV28 and TRBJ1-5 provide the parts outside the CDR3, is DVKVTQSSRYLVKRTGEKVFLECVQDMDHENMFWYRQDPGLGLRLIYFSYDVKMKEKGDIPEGYSVSREKKERFSLILESASTNQTSMYLCASSLLDRGGNQPQHFGDGTRLSIL.

The V gene is TRBV11-2, the J gene TRBJ2-7; D not resolved. CDR3 length: 14 amino acids. Between the trimmed V and J ends, which lost 5 bases and 0 bases, there was a span of 11 bases. Germline CDR1 SGHAT, CDR2 FQNNGV. The CDR3 loop reads CASSPDTISYEQYF. For the CDR3, the DNA is TGTGCCAGCAGCCCCGACACGATCTCCTACGAGCAGTACTTC.

The V and J genes are TRBV4-1 and TRBJ2-7; D is perhaps TRBD2 (6 bases). Trimming removed 2 bases from V and 0 bases from J, with 14 bases in between. Germline lookup yields CDR1 MGHRA and CDR2 YSYEKL. This CDR3 contains 16 residues. Here the CDR3 reads CASSQPSGQSSYEQYF. The CDR3 DNA reads as TGCGCCAGCAGCCAACCAAGCGGGCAAAGCTCCTACGAGCAGTACTTC.

This chain connects TRBV14 to TRBJ2-2; 10 positions agree with TRBD1. V lost 1 base to trimming and J lost 5 bases; unmatched junction nucleotides: 10. CDR3 length: 18 residues. The V gene's germline CDR1 is SGHDN and CDR2 FVKESK. CDR3 in DNA: TGTGCCAGCAGCCAAGCGACAGGGGGCCTGAAGAGGACCGGGGAGCTGTTTTTT. Translating it yields CASSQATGGLKRTGELFF.

CDR3 amino acids: CASSPRLRGETQYF. The CDR3 bases are TGTGCCAGCAGCCCAAGGTTGCGGGGGGAGACCCAGTACTTC. The chain combines TRBV11-2 with TRBJ2-5; 7 bases fit TRBD2. CDR3 length equals 14 residues. V shed 5 bases, J shed 5 bases, and the junction held 8 bases outside the gene matches. CDR1 SGHAT and CDR2 FQNNGV come from the germline V gene.